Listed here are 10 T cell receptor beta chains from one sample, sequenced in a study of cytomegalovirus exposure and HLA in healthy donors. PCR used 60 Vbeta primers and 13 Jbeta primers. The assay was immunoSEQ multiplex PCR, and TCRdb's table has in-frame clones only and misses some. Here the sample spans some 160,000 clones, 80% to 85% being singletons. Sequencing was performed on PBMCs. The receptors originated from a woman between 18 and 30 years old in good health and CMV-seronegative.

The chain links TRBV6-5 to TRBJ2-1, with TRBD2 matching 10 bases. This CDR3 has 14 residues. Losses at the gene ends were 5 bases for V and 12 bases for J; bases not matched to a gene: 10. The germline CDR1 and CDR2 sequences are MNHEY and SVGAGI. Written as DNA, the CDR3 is TGTGCCAGCAGTGCAGCGGGGGGGCTCGTCGGGCAGTTCTTC. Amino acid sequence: CASSAAGGLVGQFF.

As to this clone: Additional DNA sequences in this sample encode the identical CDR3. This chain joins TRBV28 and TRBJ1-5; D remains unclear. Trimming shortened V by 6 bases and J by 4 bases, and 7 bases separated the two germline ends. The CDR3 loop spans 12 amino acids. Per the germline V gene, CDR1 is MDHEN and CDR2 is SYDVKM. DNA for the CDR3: TGTGCCAGCAGCCCCCTTAATCAGCCCCAGCATTTT. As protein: CASSPLNQPQHF. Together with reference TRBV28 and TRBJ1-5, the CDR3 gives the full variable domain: DVKVTQSSRYLVKRTGEKVFLECVQDMDHENMFWYRQDPGLGLRLIYFSYDVKMKEKGDIPEGYSVSREKKERFSLILESASTNQTSMYLCASSPLNQPQHFGDGTRLSIL.

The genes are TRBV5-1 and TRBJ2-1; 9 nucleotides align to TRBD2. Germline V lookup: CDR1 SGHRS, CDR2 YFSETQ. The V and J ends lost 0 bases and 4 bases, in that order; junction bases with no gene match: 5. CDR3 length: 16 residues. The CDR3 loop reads CASSLGPAGGYNEQFF. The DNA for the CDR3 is TGCGCCAGCAGCTTGGGGCCAGCGGGGGGTTACAATGAGCAGTTCTTC. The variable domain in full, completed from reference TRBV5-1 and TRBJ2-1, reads KAGVTQTPRYLIKTRGQQVTLSCSPISGHRSVSWYQQTPGQGLQFLFEYFSETQRNKGNFPGRFSGRQFSNSRSEMNVSTLELGDSALYLCASSLGPAGGYNEQFFGPGTRLTVL.

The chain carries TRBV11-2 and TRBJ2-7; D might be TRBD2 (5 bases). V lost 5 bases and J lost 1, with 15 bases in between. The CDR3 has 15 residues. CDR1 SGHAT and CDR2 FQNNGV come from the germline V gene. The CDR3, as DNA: TGTGCCAGCAGCCCCGGACTCGACGAATCCTACGAGCAGTACTTC. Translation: CASSPGLDESYEQYF.

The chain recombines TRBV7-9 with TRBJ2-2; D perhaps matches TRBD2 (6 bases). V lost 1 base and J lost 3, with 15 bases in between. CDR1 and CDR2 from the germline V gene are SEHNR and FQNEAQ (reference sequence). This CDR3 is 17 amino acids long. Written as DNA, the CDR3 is TGTGCCAGCAGCTTAGGGTTAGGGGCTAGCGACACCGGGGAGCTGTTTTTT. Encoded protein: CASSLGLGASDTGELFF.

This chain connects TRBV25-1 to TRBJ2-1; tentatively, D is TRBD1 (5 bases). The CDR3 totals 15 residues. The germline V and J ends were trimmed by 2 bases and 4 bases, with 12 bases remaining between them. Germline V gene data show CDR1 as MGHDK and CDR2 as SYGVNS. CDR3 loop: CASSEKWGRYNEQFF. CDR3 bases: TGTGCCAGCAGTGAAAAGTGGGGCAGATACAATGAGCAGTTCTTC.

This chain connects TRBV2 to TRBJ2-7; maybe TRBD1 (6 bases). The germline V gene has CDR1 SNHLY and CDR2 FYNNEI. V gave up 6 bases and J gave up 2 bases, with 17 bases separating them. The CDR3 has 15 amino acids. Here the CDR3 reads CASSFREKGAYEQYF. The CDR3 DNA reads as TGTGCCAGCAGCTTTAGGGAGAAGGGGGCCTACGAGCAGTACTTC.

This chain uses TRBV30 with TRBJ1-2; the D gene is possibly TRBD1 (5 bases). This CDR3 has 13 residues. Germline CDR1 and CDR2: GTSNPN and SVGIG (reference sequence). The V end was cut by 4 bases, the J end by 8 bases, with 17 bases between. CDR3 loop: CAWNPGLLGGYTF. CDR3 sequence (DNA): TGTGCCTGGAATCCGGGACTCCTGGGGGGCTACACCTTC.

CDR3 region: CAADGFGYTF. CDR3 DNA: TGTGCCGCGGATGGGTTTGGCTACACCTTC. The chain is built from TRBV30 and TRBJ1-2; D call uncertain. Trimming shortened V by 8 bases and J by 7 bases, and 11 bases separated the two germline ends. CDR1 is GTSNPN, CDR2 SVGIG, per germline (reference sequence). The CDR3 loop spans 10 amino acids.

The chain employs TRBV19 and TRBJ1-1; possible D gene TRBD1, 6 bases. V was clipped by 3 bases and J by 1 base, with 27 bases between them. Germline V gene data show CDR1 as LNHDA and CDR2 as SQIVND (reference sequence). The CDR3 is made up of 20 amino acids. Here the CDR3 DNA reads TGTGCCAGTAGTATTTTTTCTTTATCTGTGCTGGGGGCTTCGAACACTGAAGCTTTCTTT. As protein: CASSIFSLSVLGASNTEAFF.